Sequencing of this T cell receptor (beta chain) was carried out in a study of Ad26.COV2.S vaccination and SARS-CoV-2 variants. This clone was found a few times. Specified treatment: 15 to 20 received Ad26.COV2.S at low or high dose, single or two shots; five or six received placebo; per-sample allocation not given. Samples analyzed were those drawn on day 63 after the first vaccine or placebo injection. Sequencing was performed with immunoSEQ multiplex PCR; in TCRdb, only in-frame clones are kept and a portion is missing. In the table there are roughly 380,000 clones, around 86% of which are singletons. The CDR3 length is 15 residues. In germline, CDR1 is LGHNA, CDR2 YNFKEQ. V was clipped by 2 bases and J by 4 bases; unmatched bases: 6.

The V and J genes are TRBV4-2 and TRBJ2-7; TRBD1 agrees at 9 bases. This TCR was sampled from a person between 18 and 59 years old who received the Ad26.COV2.S COVID-19 vaccine or a placebo. The specimen comprised peripheral blood, sampled in a trial of Ad26.COV2.S vaccine versus placebo. The CDR3 nucleotides read TGTGCCAGCAGCCAACAGGGACAGGGCGGGTACGAGCAGTACTTC. It encodes CASSQQGQGGYEQYF.